The rows below give T cell receptor beta chains drawn from one sample of a study of blood T cell repertoires in COVID-19. The repertoire was sequenced with immunoSEQ multiplex PCR; TCRdb's copy has only in-frame clones and lacks some. The sample consists of 200,000 to 250,000 clones, 70% to 85% of them appearing once. Sequencing input: PBMCs or T cells enriched from blood (not recorded which). The receptors were sampled from a woman aged 40 to 49 with acute COVID-19. Each CDR3 is given with its conserved first and last residue. The D gene is left open where the match is weak. Clone sizes are given selectively: once, few, many, or a class where the clone is expanded.

>TRBV30|12|TRBD1|TRBJ2-7|many
TGTGCCTGGAGGGGACAGGATTACGAGCAGTACTTC
CAWRGQDYEQYF
>TRBV12-5|15|.|TRBJ1-1|.
TGTGCTAGTGGTTTGGTACGGCAGGGGAACACTGAAGCTTTCTTT
CASGLVRQGNTEAFF
>TRBV4-1|15|.|TRBJ2-5|.
TGCGCCAGCAGCCAAGTTCGGGGGGCCATGGAGACCCAGTACTTC
CASSQVRGAMETQYF
>TRBV7-9|15|TRBD2|TRBJ2-3|.
TGTGCCAGCAGCTTAGATGCGGGAGCTCCAGATACGCAGTATTTT
CASSLDAGAPDTQYF
>TRBV19|15|TRBD2|TRBJ2-1|.
TGTGCCAGTAGAATCCAGCGGGGGCTTTACAATGAGCAGTTCTTC
CASRIQRGLYNEQFF
>TRBV5-1|15|.|TRBJ2-2|.
TGCGCCAGCAGCTTCTCGGGAACGAACACCGGGGAGCTGTTTTTT
CASSFSGTNTGELFF
>TRBV27|13|.|TRBJ1-1|.
TGTGCCAGCAGTCCCCGTTGGAACACTGAAGCTTTCTTT
CASSPRWNTEAFF
>TRBV5-1|17|TRBD1|TRBJ2-6|.
TGCGCCAGCAGCCCTGGACAGGGTGGTTCTGGGGCCAACGTCCTGACTTTC
CASSPGQGGSGANVLTF
>TRBV30|16|.|TRBJ1-3|.
TGTGCCTGGAGTAACACCCCCGACAGATTTAGAAACACCATATATTTT
CAWSNTPDRFRNTIYF
>TRBV7-2|18|TRBD2|TRBJ2-2|.
TGTGCCAGCAGCTCCCAAATTGGGCGGGGGGGCCGGACCGGGGAGCTGTTTTTT
CASSSQIGRGGRTGELFF
>TRBV19|16|TRBD2|TRBJ2-2|once
TGTGCCAGTAGTATTCAAGCGGGAGGTCGTCACGGGGAGCTGTTTTTT
CASSIQAGGRHGELFF
>TRBV7-9|14|.|TRBJ1-1|.
TGTGCCAGCAGCCCAGATGGGGGGGCGACTGAAGCTTTCTTT
CASSPDGGATEAFF
>TRBV11-3|13|TRBD1|TRBJ2-7|.
TGTGCCGCACCTCGACAGGGAAGCTACGAGCAGTACTTC
CAAPRQGSYEQYF
>TRBV4-3|16|TRBD2|TRBJ2-3|once
TGCGCCAGCAGCCAAGTACCCGGGGGGAGCACAGATACGCAGTATTTT
CASSQVPGGSTDTQYF
>TRBV10-3|14|TRBD1|TRBJ2-7|.
TGTGCCATCAGTGAGCCGGGACAGGGCCGAGAGCAGTACTTC
CAISEPGQGREQYF
>TRBV6-1|15|.|TRBJ2-3|once
TGTGCCAGCAGTGACAGGAGGCCAAACACAGATACGCAGTATTTT
CASSDRRPNTDTQYF
>TRBV11-2|12|TRBD2|TRBJ2-7|.
TGTGCCAGCAGCCTATGGGGGGGAGAGCAGTACTTC
CASSLWGGEQYF
>TRBV6-5|14|.|TRBJ1-2|.
TGTGCCAGCAGTTACCTGACAGCTTTCTATGGCTACACCTTC
CASSYLTAFYGYTF
>TRBV7-2|16|.|TRBJ1-5|.
TGTGCCAGCAGCCCCCCCGCGGGGGAGGGCAATCAGCCCCAGCATTTT
CASSPPAGEGNQPQHF
>TRBV13|13|.|TRBJ2-7|.
TGTGCCAGTCGCGAGGGAACGGCCTACGAGCAGTACTTC
CASREGTAYEQYF
>TRBV3-1/TRBV3-2|18|.|TRBJ1-2|.
TGTGCCAGCAGCCAAGATTACCAATCCGGTTTCCTAAACTATGGCTACACCTTC
CASSQDYQSGFLNYGYTF
>TRBV7-2|16|TRBD1|TRBJ1-1|.
TGTGCCAGCAGCTTACGGGGACAGGGACCAAACACTGAAGCTTTCTTT
CASSLRGQGPNTEAFF
>TRBV6-2/TRBV6-3|16|TRBD2|TRBJ2-1|.
TGTGCCAGCAGTTACTCGGCTAGCGGGACTAACAATGAGCAGTTCTTC
CASSYSASGTNNEQFF
>TRBV30|14|TRBD2|TRBJ2-7|.
TGTGCCTGGAGCGCTAGCGGGAGTCAATACGAGCAGTACTTC
CAWSASGSQYEQYF
>TRBV20-1|16|TRBD1|TRBJ1-1|.
TGCAGTGCTAGTCGCCCACAGGGGAGACCGAACACTGAAGCTTTCTTT
CSASRPQGRPNTEAFF
>TRBV11-2|15|.|TRBJ2-5|.
TGTGCCAGCAGCTTAATGCACAGGCGGCAAGAGACCCAGTACTTC
CASSLMHRRQETQYF
>TRBV11-2|15|TRBD2|TRBJ2-7|.
TGTGCCAGCAGCTTAGGGCTAGCGGGGGTACACGAGCAGTACTTC
CASSLGLAGVHEQYF
>TRBV29-1|11|.|TRBJ2-3|.
TGCAGCGCCGCAGGGGCAGATACGCAGTATTTT
CSAAGADTQYF
>TRBV5-1|14|.|TRBJ1-1|.
TGCGCCAGCCGGGACGGAGGGGCTGGCACTGAAGCTTTCTTT
CASRDGGAGTEAFF